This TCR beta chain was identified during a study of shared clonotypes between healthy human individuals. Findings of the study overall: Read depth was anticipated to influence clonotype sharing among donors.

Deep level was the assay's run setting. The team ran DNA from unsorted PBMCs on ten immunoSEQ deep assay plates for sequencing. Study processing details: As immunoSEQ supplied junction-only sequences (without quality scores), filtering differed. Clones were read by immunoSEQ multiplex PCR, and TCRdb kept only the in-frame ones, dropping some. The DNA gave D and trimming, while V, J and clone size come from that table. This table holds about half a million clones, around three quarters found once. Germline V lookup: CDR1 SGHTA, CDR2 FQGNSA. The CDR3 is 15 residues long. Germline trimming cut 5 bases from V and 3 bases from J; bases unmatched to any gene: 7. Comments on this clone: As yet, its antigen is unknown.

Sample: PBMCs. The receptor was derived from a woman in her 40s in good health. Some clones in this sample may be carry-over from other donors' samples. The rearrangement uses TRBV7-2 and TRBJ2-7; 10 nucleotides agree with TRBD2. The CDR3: CASSPSGRALYEQYF. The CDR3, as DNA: TGTGCCAGCAGCCCCAGCGGGAGGGCCCTCTACGAGCAGTACTTC.